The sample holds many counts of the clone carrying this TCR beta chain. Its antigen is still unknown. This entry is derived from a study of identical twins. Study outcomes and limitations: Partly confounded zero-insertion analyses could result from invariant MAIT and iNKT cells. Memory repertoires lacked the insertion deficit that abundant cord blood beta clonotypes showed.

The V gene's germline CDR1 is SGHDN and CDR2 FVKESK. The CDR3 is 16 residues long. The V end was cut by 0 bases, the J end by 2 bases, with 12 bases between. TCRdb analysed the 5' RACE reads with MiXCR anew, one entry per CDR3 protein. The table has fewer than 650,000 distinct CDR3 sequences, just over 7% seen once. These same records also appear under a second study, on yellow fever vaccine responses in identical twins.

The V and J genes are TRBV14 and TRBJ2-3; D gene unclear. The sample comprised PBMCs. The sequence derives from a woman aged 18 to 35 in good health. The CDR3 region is CASSQDLSPPTDTQYF. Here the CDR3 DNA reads TGTGCCAGCAGCCAAGATTTGAGCCCCCCCACAGATACGCAGTATTTT.